This T cell receptor beta chain appears in the sequencing data of a study of monozygotic twins with inflammatory bowel disease. As to this clonotype: Its cognate antigen is unknown.

Findings and limits, study-wide: Immunosuppressive treatment differences may have increased patient repertoire variability.

Every TCR library consumed about 3,500 ng of total RNA. Incorporation of UMIs carrying a 6-nucleotide sample barcode was performed by template switching. TCRdb reprocessed the 5' RACE reads and stores each CDR3 protein as one record, lacking DNA. This repertoire comprises 440,000 or so distinct CDR3 sequences; its ten largest clones make up more than 2%. For every donor, one blood sample of approximately 2.5 ml was drawn. Germline lookup yields CDR1 DFQATT and CDR2 SNEGSKA (reference sequence). The CDR3 is 19 residues long. This sequence originates from a human donor with ulcerative colitis or Crohn's disease, or a healthy co-twin of an affected twin (not recorded which). This chain connects TRBV20-1 to TRBJ2-1; the TCRdb call, TRBD2, lacks DNA for checking. Specimen: blood. The CDR3 is CSARDEGATSGTSYNEQFF.